A selection of T cell receptor beta chains follows, all from one sample in a study of T cell responses to AZD1222 COVID-19 vaccine. The data were produced by immunoSEQ multiplex PCR, yet TCRdb's version contains in-frame clones alone and is incomplete. The repertoire has roughly 140,000 clones, 85% to 90% of them found once; the top ten carry more than 1.5%. The sample was peripheral blood, taken on day 0 of AZD1222 vaccination. These TCRs come from an adult in good health. The CDR3 runs from the conserved cysteine through the conserved F or W. The D gene is left open where the match is weak. Only some rows state a clone size, as once, few, many or a class for expanded clones.

cdr3_aa: CASGLATGGNTIYF
cdr3_nt: TGTGCTAGTGGTTTGGCAACGGGTGGAAACACCATATATTTT
clone_size: .
v_call: TRBV12-5
j_call: TRBJ1-3
d_call: .

cdr3_aa: CASLSGNTIYF
cdr3_nt: TGTGCCAGCTTATCGGGAAACACCATATATTTT
clone_size: .
v_call: TRBV28
j_call: TRBJ1-3
d_call: .

cdr3_aa: CATSSQGGVYEQYF
cdr3_nt: TGCGCCACCTCCTCTCAGGGAGGGGTTTACGAGCAGTACTTC
clone_size: .
v_call: TRBV5-1
j_call: TRBJ2-7
d_call: TRBD2

cdr3_aa: CASSPQERDVQYF
cdr3_nt: TGTGCCAGCAGCCCCCAGGAGAGGGACGTGCAGTACTTC
clone_size: .
v_call: TRBV9
j_call: TRBJ2-7
d_call: .

cdr3_aa: CASSVQEKNTEAFF
cdr3_nt: TGTGCCAGCTCAGTACAGGAGAAGAACACTGAAGCTTTCTTT
clone_size: .
v_call: TRBV18
j_call: TRBJ1-1
d_call: .

cdr3_aa: CAISIKATGNYEQYF
cdr3_nt: TGTGCCATCAGCATAAAAGCTACAGGTAACTACGAGCAGTACTTC
clone_size: .
v_call: TRBV10-3
j_call: TRBJ2-7
d_call: .

cdr3_aa: CASSRDRGNSPLHF
cdr3_nt: TGTGCCAGCAGTAGGGACAGGGGTAACTCACCCCTCCACTTT
clone_size: .
v_call: TRBV6-5
j_call: TRBJ1-6
d_call: TRBD1

cdr3_aa: CASSLTGTGAYSNQPQHF
cdr3_nt: TGTGCCAGCAGTTTAACCGGGACAGGGGCATATAGCAATCAGCCCCAGCATTTT
clone_size: .
v_call: TRBV28
j_call: TRBJ1-5
d_call: TRBD1

cdr3_aa: CASSLDDSQPQHF
cdr3_nt: TGTGCCAGCAGCTTAGACGACAGTCAGCCCCAGCATTTT
clone_size: .
v_call: TRBV7-8
j_call: TRBJ1-5
d_call: .

cdr3_aa: CASSERPSAFQAFF
cdr3_nt: TGTGCCAGCAGTGAACGACCCTCGGCATTTCAAGCTTTCTTT
clone_size: .
v_call: TRBV2
j_call: TRBJ1-1
d_call: .

cdr3_aa: CASSTGMGEAEAFF
cdr3_nt: TGTGCCAGCTCGACAGGGATGGGTGAGGCTGAAGCTTTCTTT
clone_size: few
v_call: TRBV28
j_call: TRBJ1-1
d_call: TRBD1

cdr3_aa: CATSEPGPIIYGYTF
cdr3_nt: TGTGCCACCAGCGAACCGGGCCCCATCATTTATGGCTACACCTTC
clone_size: .
v_call: TRBV15
j_call: TRBJ1-2
d_call: .

cdr3_aa: CASTDRHGDTEAFF
cdr3_nt: TGTGCCAGCACAGACAGGCATGGGGACACTGAAGCTTTCTTT
clone_size: .
v_call: TRBV2
j_call: TRBJ1-1
d_call: .

cdr3_aa: CASSPGPLNSHEQYF
cdr3_nt: TGTGCCAGCAGTCCCGGGCCCCTAAACTCCCACGAGCAGTACTTC
clone_size: .
v_call: TRBV6-5
j_call: TRBJ2-7
d_call: .

cdr3_aa: CASSKEGQAFF
cdr3_nt: TGTGCCAGCAGCAAAGAGGGGCAGGCTTTCTTT
clone_size: few
v_call: TRBV21-1
j_call: TRBJ1-1
d_call: .

cdr3_aa: CAWSVGPNGQPQHF
cdr3_nt: TGTGCCTGGAGTGTAGGGCCTAATGGTCAGCCCCAGCATTTT
clone_size: .
v_call: TRBV30
j_call: TRBJ1-5
d_call: .

cdr3_aa: CASSPGTFSGNTIYF
cdr3_nt: TGTGCCAGCAGCCCCGGAACTTTCTCTGGAAACACCATATATTTT
clone_size: .
v_call: TRBV7-6
j_call: TRBJ1-3
d_call: .

cdr3_aa: CASSLWRGEVTEAFF
cdr3_nt: TGTGCCAGCAGTTTGTGGAGGGGTGAGGTCACTGAAGCTTTCTTT
clone_size: .
v_call: TRBV28
j_call: TRBJ1-1
d_call: .

cdr3_aa: CASSLTGSPSNTGELFF
cdr3_nt: TGTGCCAGCAGCCTAACAGGGAGCCCATCTAACACCGGGGAGCTGTTTTTT
clone_size: .
v_call: TRBV7-2
j_call: TRBJ2-2
d_call: .